This T cell receptor (beta chain) was retrieved from a study of blood T cell repertoires in COVID-19. About the research overall: Material from acute and convalescent COVID-19 was sourced from the United States, Italy and Spain. The cDNA or gDNA used as material had been derived from T cells, B-cell-depleted T cells, or PBMCs.

The length of the CDR3 is 13 residues. Germline V gene lookup returns CDR1 KGHDR and CDR2 SFDVKD. In the original analysis: Estimation of nucleated cell counts was performed using reference gene primer amplification. Assay: immunoSEQ multiplex PCR; the TCRdb copy retains only in-frame clones and omits some. V and J calls and clone size are given by that table; D and trimming were obtained from the DNA. The sample shows approximately 310,000 clones, around 87% of them seen only once. This clone turned up a few times. At one end the junction does not follow the germline gene, possibly because of a read error.

The sample consisted of peripheral blood. The chain links TRBV24-1 to TRBJ2-2, with D unclear. The clonotype originates from a man aged 45-60 years with active or convalescent COVID-19. This CDR3 is CATSDPLTGELFF. DNA for the CDR3: TGTGCCACCAGTGATCCCCTTACCGGTGAGCTGTTTTTT.